The 30 T cell receptor beta chains below all came from one sample that was sequenced in a study of cytomegalovirus exposure and HLA in healthy donors. Assay: immunoSEQ multiplex PCR; the TCRdb copy retains only in-frame clones and omits some. Among about 220,000 clones listed, around 90% were seen once. Sample: PBMCs. The receptors shown here come from a woman between 18 and 29 years old in good health and CMV-seronegative.

The gene calls are TRBV6-4 and TRBJ2-7, with 9 bases identical to TRBD2. This CDR3 contains 15 residues. J lost 2 bases, V lost 4 bases, and 6 bases had no gene match. The germline V gene has CDR1 MRHNA and CDR2 SNTAGT. This chain's CDR3 is CASSAVAGAPYEQYF. CDR3 nucleotides: TGTGCCAGCAGTGCGGTAGCGGGAGCCCCCTACGAGCAGTACTTC.

The V and J genes are TRBV4-1 and TRBJ2-7; 9 nucleotides agree with TRBD2. Germline loops: CDR1 MGHRA, CDR2 YSYEKL. Trimming removed 2 bases from V and 9 bases from J; junction bases left unmatched: 11. The CDR3 extends over 15 amino acids. CDR3 in amino acids: CASSQNLPLAGRQYF. CDR3 sequence (DNA): TGCGCCAGCAGCCAAAATCTCCCTCTAGCGGGACGGCAGTACTTC.

The V and J genes are TRBV7-2 and TRBJ2-1, with 7 bases lining up with TRBD1. Germline loops: CDR1 SGHTA, CDR2 FQGNSA. This CDR3 has 15 residues. The ends lost 1 base at V and 5 bases at J; junction bases unmatched: 5. Here the CDR3 reads CASSLGGTVDNEQFF. In DNA form, the CDR3 reads TGTGCCAGCAGCTTAGGGGGGACAGTTGACAATGAGCAGTTCTTC.

This sequence joins TRBV5-4 and TRBJ2-7, with 11 bases aligning to TRBD2. The CDR3 loop spans 16 amino acids. The V and J ends lost 4 bases and 3 bases, in that order; junction bases with no gene match: 9. The germline V gene has CDR1 SGHNT and CDR2 YYREEE (reference sequence). The CDR3 nucleotides are TGTGCCAGCAGCCTATCTTCCGGGACTAGCGGCTACGAGCAGTACTTC. Translation: CASSLSSGTSGYEQYF.

Regarding this clone: A junction boundary mismatches the germline segment, possibly from a read error. The chain couples TRBV2 to TRBJ2-5; no reliable D call. This CDR3 comprises 12 residues. From germline, CDR1 is SNHLY and CDR2 FYNNEI. The CDR3 here is CASREVRETQYF. CDR3 nucleotide sequence: TGTGCCAGCAGGGAAGTCAGGGAGACCCAGTACTTC.

This clone was found once. The chain has TRBV6-6 and TRBJ2-5; D gene uncertain. The V end lost 6 bases, the J end lost 5 bases, and 22 bases lay between the germline ends. Germline V gives CDR1 MNHNY, CDR2 SVGAGI (reference sequence). This CDR3 is built from 16 residues. In DNA, the CDR3 is TGTGCCAGCAGGCCACCCGGTTTGGCTAGTCGGGAGACCCAGTACTTC. Residues: CASRPPGLASRETQYF.

This chain joins TRBV5-4 and TRBJ2-2, with TRBD2 matching over 10 bases. The CDR3 totals 17 residues. V shed 3 bases and J 0 bases; nucleotides not matched to a gene: 5. Germline assignment: CDR1 SGHNT and CDR2 YYREEE (reference sequence). CDR3 amino acids: CASSYTGLAANTGELFF. Here the CDR3 DNA reads TGTGCCAGCAGCTATACCGGACTAGCGGCGAACACCGGGGAGCTGTTTTTT.

The CDR3 is CASSQGAREQYF. In DNA, the CDR3 is TGTGCCAGCAGCCAAGGAGCTCGCGAGCAGTACTTC. J is TRBJ2-7 and V is TRBV11-3; D gene unclear. The CDR3 length is 12 residues. In germline, CDR1 is SGHNT, CDR2 YENEEA. V lost 5 bases to trimming and J lost 6 bases, with 11 bases between them.

This chain links TRBV28 with TRBJ2-1; TRBD1 might be the D (5 bases). Germline lookup yields CDR1 MDHEN and CDR2 SYDVKM. Between the trimmed V and J ends, which lost 4 bases and 7 bases, there was a span of 11 bases. CDR3 length: 13 residues. The CDR3, as DNA: TGTGCCAGCAGTTCTCCAGGGTGGAATGAGCAGTTCTTC. Its translation is CASSSPGWNEQFF.

Worth noting for this clone: At one of its ends the junction is not consistent with the germline gene, which may arise from a read error. The chain uses TRBV7-7 and TRBJ1-1; D remains ambiguous. There are 13 residues in the CDR3. Per the germline V gene, CDR1 is SSHAT and CDR2 is FNYEAQ (reference sequence). CDR3 loop: CASSDSLNTEAFF. The CDR3 DNA reads as TGTGCTAGCAGCGACTCTCTGAACACTGAAGCTTTCTTT. Full variable domain (outside the CDR3, taken from reference TRBV7-7 and TRBJ1-1): GAGVSQSPRYKVTKRGQDVTLRCDPISSHATLYWYQQALGQGPEFLTYFNYEAQPDKSGLPSDRFSAERPEGSISTLTIQRTEQRDSAMYRCASSDSLNTEAFFGQGTRLTVV.

This chain links TRBV5-1 with TRBJ2-2; TRBD2 matches 8 bases. CDR3 size: 15 residues. Germline assignment: CDR1 SGHRS and CDR2 YFSETQ. V was pared by 5 bases and J by 1 base, with 4 bases of the junction left unmatched. The CDR3, as DNA: TGCGCCAGCAGAGTTAGCGGGATGAACACCGGGGAGCTGTTTTTT. Encoded protein: CASRVSGMNTGELFF.

The chain is built from TRBV7-2 and TRBJ2-3, with 9 bases fitting TRBD2. The V segment lost 2 bases and the J segment 0 bases; nucleotides outside the gene matches: 0. The CDR3 is 15 amino acids. Germline CDR1 is SGHTA and CDR2 is FQGNSA. CDR3 sequence: CASSLLAGSTDTQYF. CDR3 DNA: TGTGCCAGCAGCTTACTAGCGGGAAGCACAGATACGCAGTATTTT.

This chain links TRBV28 with TRBJ2-5, with 7 bases lining up with TRBD1. The CDR3 contains 16 residues. Germline V gives CDR1 MDHEN, CDR2 SYDVKM. Trimming removed 4 bases from V and 2 bases from J; junction bases left unmatched: 10. As DNA, the CDR3 is TGTGCCAGCAGTTACCCACCCTCGGGACAGCAAGAGACCCAGTACTTC. As protein: CASSYPPSGQQETQYF.

The V gene is TRBV2, the J gene TRBJ1-2; no clear D gene. The CDR3 extends over 13 amino acids. V was cut by 2 bases and J by 3 bases, with 7 bases left in between. The germline V gene encodes CDR1 SNHLY and CDR2 FYNNEI. CDR3 sequence (DNA): TGTGCCAGCAGTGAAAGGAGTTACTATGGCTACACCTTC. Protein sequence: CASSERSYYGYTF.

The J gene is TRBJ2-7, the V gene TRBV27; the D is unclear. Looked up from germline, CDR1 is MNHEY and CDR2 is SMNVEV (reference sequence). Trimming pared 1 base from V and 0 bases from J, leaving 4 bases between. The CDR3 is made up of 13 amino acids. The CDR3 region is CASSLFSSYEQYF. In DNA, the CDR3 is TGTGCCAGCAGTTTATTTAGCTCCTACGAGCAGTACTTC.

The table lists this clone with a few counts. The chain has TRBV30 and TRBJ2-3, with 8 bases that match TRBD2. This CDR3 has 15 amino acids. The V and J ends lost 2 bases and 4 bases, in that order; junction bases with no gene match: 8. Germline V CDR1 and CDR2: GTSNPN, SVGIG (reference sequence). CDR3 nucleotide sequence: TGTGCCTGGAGTCCCCAGCGGGAGTGGGCAGATACGCAGTATTTT. Amino acids: CAWSPQREWADTQYF.

V usage is TRBV11-2 and J usage is TRBJ2-1; no clear D gene. Germline V gene lookup returns CDR1 SGHAT and CDR2 FQNNGV. V was trimmed by 5 bases and J by 5 bases, leaving 10 bases between them. The CDR3 totals 13 residues. The CDR3 coding sequence is TGTGCCAGCAGCCCACAAGTTAACAATGAGCAGTTCTTC. Translating it yields CASSPQVNNEQFF. The full variable domain, its missing parts supplied by reference TRBV11-2 and TRBJ2-1, is EAGVAQSPRYKIIEKRQSVAFWCNPISGHATLYWYQQILGQGPKLLIQFQNNGVVDDSQLPKDRFSAERLKGVDSTLKIQPAKLEDSAVYLCASSPQVNNEQFFGPGTRLTVL.

This clone was seen a few times. CDR3 nucleotides: TGTGCCTGGAGTAGAGGGCCCAATTCATACGAGCAGTACTTC. Residues: CAWSRGPNSYEQYF. The chain has TRBV30 and TRBJ2-7; TRBD2 is a possible D gene (5 bases). The CDR3 totals 14 residues. Per the germline V gene, CDR1 is GTSNPN and CDR2 is SVGIG (reference sequence). The V and J ends lost 2 bases and 4 bases respectively, with 15 bases between them. The variable domain in full, with the rest retrieved from reference TRBV30 and TRBJ2-7, is SQTIHQWPATLVQPVGSPLSLECTVEGTSNPNLYWYRQAAGRGLQLLFYSVGIGQISSEVPQNLSASRPQDRQFILSSKKLLLSDSGFYLCAWSRGPNSYEQYFGPGTRLTVT.

The chain recombines TRBV20-1 with TRBJ1-1; tentative D call: TRBD1 (5 bases). The V end lost 6 bases, the J end lost 11 bases, and 16 bases lay between the germline ends. CDR3 length: 11 residues. The germline CDR1 and CDR2 sequences are DFQATT and SNEGSKA (reference sequence). The CDR3 coding sequence is TGCAGTGCGGCACAGGATACGAGGGCTTTCTTT. It encodes CSAAQDTRAFF.

The chain combines TRBV7-9 with TRBJ1-2; TRBD1 matches 8 bases. The junction had 11 bases not matched to a gene; V was cut back by 6 bases and J by 8 bases. Germline V CDR1 and CDR2: SEHNR, FQNEAQ (reference sequence). This CDR3 has 14 residues. CDR3 protein: CASSGTGGLYGYTF. CDR3 DNA: TGTGCCAGCAGTGGGACAGGAGGACTGTACGGCTACACCTTC.

The rearrangement links TRBV30 to TRBJ1-2, with 9 nucleotides matching TRBD1. Germline CDR1 reads GTSNPN; CDR2 reads SVGIG (reference sequence). The CDR3 contains 13 residues. V lost 5 bases and J lost 5; bases outside the gene matches: 6. The CDR3, as DNA: TGTGCCTGGGAGGCTGGACAGGGGTATGGCTACACCTTC. Protein product: CAWEAGQGYGYTF.

The genes are TRBV29-1 and TRBJ2-2, with 8 bases lining up with TRBD2. The germline V gene encodes CDR1 SQVTM and CDR2 ANQGSEA. The CDR3 contains 12 residues. The J segment lost 6 bases and the V segment lost 7 bases, leaving 4 bases of the junction unmatched. CDR3 DNA sequence: TGCAGCGCAGCGGGAGATCCCGGGGAGCTGTTTTTT. Translation gives CSAAGDPGELFF.

The chain is built from TRBV7-8 and TRBJ2-5; D gene unclear. Germline lookup yields CDR1 SGHVS and CDR2 FQNEAQ. CDR3 length: 12 amino acids. V was trimmed by 2 bases and J by 3 bases, leaving 4 bases between them. The CDR3 DNA reads as TGTGCCAGCAGCTTACTAGAAGAGACCCAGTACTTC. This codes for CASSLLEETQYF.

This chain connects TRBV7-3 to TRBJ2-2, with 8 bases that match TRBD2. V gave up 5 bases and J gave up 1 base; unmatched junction bases: 9. This CDR3 has 17 amino acids. CDR1 and CDR2 (germline): SGHTA, FQGTGA. CDR3 coding DNA: TGTGCCAGCAGCCCCGTATCGGGGGGGCGGAACACCGGGGAGCTGTTTTTT. It is translated as CASSPVSGGRNTGELFF. Using reference TRBV7-3 and TRBJ2-2 for the parts outside the CDR3, the full variable domain is GAGVSQTPSNKVTEKGKYVELRCDPISGHTALYWYRQSLGQGPEFLIYFQGTGAADDSGLPNDRFFAVRPEGSVSTLKIQRTERGDSAVYLCASSPVSGGRNTGELFFGEGSRLTVL.

This chain links TRBV28 with TRBJ2-6, with D unresolved. This CDR3 spans 16 amino acids. V lost 4 bases to trimming and J lost 0 bases, with 10 bases between them. The V gene's germline CDR1 is MDHEN and CDR2 SYDVKM. The CDR3 spells CASSSPHSSGANVLTF. The DNA of the CDR3 is TGTGCCAGCAGTTCCCCTCACAGCTCTGGGGCCAACGTCCTGACTTTC.

The V and J genes are TRBV4-1 and TRBJ2-5; no firm D call. This CDR3 contains 15 residues. Trimming cost V 6 bases and J 3 bases, with 17 bases left between them. The germline V gene has CDR1 MGHRA and CDR2 YSYEKL. The CDR3 here is CASRKLPNGEETQYF. The CDR3 region has the DNA TGCGCCAGCAGGAAGCTACCGAATGGTGAAGAGACCCAGTACTTC.

The CDR3 DNA reads as TGTGCCAGCAGCTTACGGAGCGGGAGTGCCTACAATGAGCAGTTCTTC. Translation gives CASSLRSGSAYNEQFF. This rearrangement joins TRBV7-8 to TRBJ2-1; 8 bases line up with TRBD2. CDR3 length equals 16 residues. V dropped 2 bases and J dropped 2; count of bases not matched to a gene: 5. Germline-derived CDR1 and CDR2 are SGHVS and FQNEAQ.

The genes are TRBV6-5 and TRBJ2-7, with TRBD2 matching over 11 bases. V lost 5 bases to trimming and J lost 5 bases; unmatched junction nucleotides: 5. The CDR3 contains 14 residues. Germline lookup yields CDR1 MNHEY and CDR2 SVGAGI. The CDR3 sequence is CASSVAGGRHEQYF. CDR3 nucleotide sequence: TGTGCCAGCAGTGTAGCGGGAGGGAGACACGAGCAGTACTTC.

This sequence joins TRBV27 and TRBJ1-4; D unresolved. CDR1 is MNHEY and CDR2 is SMNVEV in the germline V gene (reference sequence). There are 15 residues in the CDR3. The V gene lost 5 bases and the J gene lost 8 bases, with 18 bases spanning the gap. The DNA of the CDR3 is TGTGCCAGCAGTCGGCGGGGTAACAGTTACGAAAAACTGTTTTTT. It codes for CASSRRGNSYEKLFF.

The gene calls are TRBV7-3 and TRBJ2-2, with TRBD2 as a possible D gene (5 bases). Germline values: CDR1 SGHTA, CDR2 FQGTGA. This CDR3 is 15 amino acids long. Deletions cut 4 bases from V and 0 bases from J, with 9 bases between. CDR3 loop: CASSSTGTNTGELFF. In nucleotides, the CDR3 is TGTGCCAGCAGCTCCACCGGGACGAACACCGGGGAGCTGTTTTTT.